The 22 T cell receptor beta chains presented below share a single source sample, sequenced in a study of shared clonotypes between healthy human individuals. Assay: immunoSEQ multiplex PCR; the TCRdb copy retains only in-frame clones and omits some. The sample lists approximately 2.4 million clones, 90% to 97% occurring once. The material sequenced was naive CD4+ T cells sorted from blood. The subset was: CD45RA+ positively selected. These receptors came from a man aged 18 to 35 in good health.

The chain links TRBV4-3 to TRBJ2-1; D tentatively fits TRBD1 or TRBD2 (6 bases each). Germline CDR1 is LGHNA and CDR2 is YSLEER. The CDR3 has 13 residues. Trimming took off 0 bases at V and 8 bases at J, with 8 bases between the two ends. CDR3 bases: TGCGCCAGCAGCCAAGAGGGGGGCCATGAGCAGTTCTTC. Translation: CASSQEGGHEQFF.

The gene calls are TRBV19 and TRBJ2-7, with TRBD1 matching 9 bases. This CDR3 has 14 residues. The V segment lost 7 bases and the J segment 5 bases; nucleotides outside the gene matches: 9. The germline CDR1 and CDR2 sequences are LNHDA and SQIVND (reference sequence). The CDR3 region has the DNA TGTGCCAGTACCGACCGGGACAGGGTCAACGAGCAGTACTTC. This codes for CASTDRDRVNEQYF.

The chain joins TRBV6-1 to TRBJ2-5; TRBD1 or TRBD2 may be the D gene (7 bases each). V shed 4 bases and J shed 1 base, with 25 bases lying between them. This CDR3 is built from 19 residues. Germline-derived CDR1 and CDR2 are MNHNS and SASEGT. CDR3 nucleotide sequence: TGTGCCAGCAGTGCCAGGGGGGGTGTATCGGATTGGGGCCAAGAGACCCAGTACTTC. Translated, it gives CASSARGGVSDWGQETQYF.

J is TRBJ2-3 and V is TRBV2; unclear D gene. This CDR3 spans 12 amino acids. The germline V and J ends were trimmed by 0 bases and 5 bases, with 3 bases remaining between them. CDR1 and CDR2 from the germline V gene are SNHLY and FYNNEI. The CDR3: CASSEAQDTQYF. CDR3 in DNA: TGTGCCAGCAGTGAAGCGCAAGATACGCAGTATTTT.

The chain links TRBV7-2 to TRBJ2-1, with 10 bases lining up with TRBD2. Germline-derived CDR1 and CDR2 are SGHTA and FQGNSA. This CDR3 has 18 amino acids. V lost 2 bases and J lost 3; bases outside the gene matches: 10. The CDR3 coding sequence is TGTGCCAGCAGCTTAAGCCTAAATAGCGGGGGGATCTACAATGAGCAGTTCTTC. The encoded protein is CASSLSLNSGGIYNEQFF.

About this clone: The same CDR3 is also encoded by other DNA sequences in this sample. The chain carries TRBV7-2 and TRBJ1-2, with D perhaps TRBD1 (5 bases). The CDR3 runs 13 residues. Trimming shortened V by 5 bases and J by 3 bases, and 10 bases separated the two germline ends. The V gene's germline CDR1 is SGHTA and CDR2 FQGNSA. CDR3 protein: CASSPSGYYGYTF. CDR3 coding DNA: TGTGCCAGCAGCCCATCAGGGTACTATGGCTACACCTTC.

This chain uses TRBV6-6 with TRBJ1-2, with D perhaps matching TRBD1 (5 bases). The CDR3 runs 15 residues. CDR1 and CDR2 from the germline V gene are MNHNY and SVGAGI (reference sequence). The V end was cut by 7 bases, the J end by 4 bases, with 19 bases between. The CDR3 DNA follows: TGTGCCAGCAAGATTGGGCTGGGGCGCGGCTATGGCTACACCTTC. Its protein is CASKIGLGRGYGYTF.

This clone was counted a single time. The chain links TRBV7-9 to TRBJ2-2; TRBD2 aligns across 7 bases. V was pared by 5 bases and J by 6 bases, with 15 bases of the junction left unmatched. Germline V CDR1 and CDR2: SEHNR, FQNEAQ (reference sequence). The CDR3 is 17 residues long. The CDR3 protein is CASSPKPGLTRAGELFF. In nucleotides, the CDR3 is TGTGCCAGCAGCCCTAAACCGGGACTAACCCGGGCCGGGGAGCTGTTTTTT.

The chain recombines TRBV30 with TRBJ2-7; D gene ambiguous. Germline loops: CDR1 GTSNPN, CDR2 SVGIG (reference sequence). The germline V and J ends were trimmed by 5 bases and 5 bases, with 16 bases remaining between them. The CDR3 extends over 13 amino acids. This CDR3 is CAWSRRVQDEQYF. CDR3 coding DNA: TGTGCCTGGTCCCGCCGGGTTCAAGACGAGCAGTACTTC.

This clone has more than one count but fewer than ten. Other DNA sequences from this sample encode an identical CDR3 as well. The genes are TRBV2 and TRBJ2-1; D gene unclear. The CDR3 consists of 11 residues. Trimming shortened V by 3 bases and J by 3 bases, and 0 bases separated the two germline ends. In germline, CDR1 is SNHLY, CDR2 FYNNEI. The CDR3 reads CASSDYNEQFF. CDR3 DNA: TGTGCCAGCAGTGACTACAATGAGCAGTTCTTC.

The chain couples TRBV28 to TRBJ2-3; 8 positions agree with TRBD2. The CDR3 has 14 residues. Germline CDR1 MDHEN, CDR2 SYDVKM. V dropped 7 bases and J dropped 4; count of bases not matched to a gene: 7. In DNA form, the CDR3 reads TGTGCCAGCATTGACGGGACTAGGGCAGATACGCAGTATTTT. It codes for CASIDGTRADTQYF.

This sequence joins TRBV7-2 and TRBJ2-7; TRBD2 matches 8 bases. Germline CDR1 and CDR2: SGHTA and FQGNSA. CDR3 length: 15 amino acids. V lost 1 base, J lost 7 bases, and 9 bases stayed unmatched. The CDR3 protein is CASSLGPGGAVEQYF. The CDR3 bases are TGTGCCAGCAGCTTAGGGCCGGGGGGGGCGGTGGAGCAGTACTTC.

Notes on this clone: The same CDR3 can be traced to other DNA sequences in this sample. This chain connects TRBV5-1 to TRBJ2-5; 9 positions match TRBD1. This CDR3 is 14 amino acids long. Trimming at V came to 4 bases and at J to 1 base, leaving 2 bases not matched to a gene. Per germline, CDR1 SGHRS and CDR2 YFSETQ. This CDR3 is CASSRDRVQETQYF. The CDR3, as DNA: TGCGCCAGCAGCCGGGACAGGGTCCAAGAGACCCAGTACTTC.

This chain joins TRBV7-2 and TRBJ2-7, with 10 bases fitting TRBD2. CDR1 and CDR2 from the germline V gene are SGHTA and FQGNSA. This CDR3 comprises 15 residues. After removal of 3 bases from V and 6 bases from J, the junction contained 8 bases not matched to a gene. The CDR3 sequence is CASSFTSGASGEQYF. CDR3 DNA sequence: TGTGCCAGCAGCTTTACTAGCGGGGCCTCGGGCGAGCAGTACTTC. The full variable domain, rest sourced from reference TRBV7-2 and TRBJ2-7, is GAGVSQSPSNKVTEKGKDVELRCDPISGHTALYWYRQSLGQGLEFLIYFQGNSAPDKSGLPSDRFSAERTGGSVSTLTIQRTQQEDSAVYLCASSFTSGASGEQYFGPGTRLTVT.

The rearrangement uses TRBV10-3 and TRBJ2-7, with 9 bases fitting TRBD1. CDR3 size: 14 residues. Germline assignment: CDR1 ENHRY and CDR2 SYGVKD. Trimming cost V 7 bases and J 0 bases; bases outside gene matches: 4. CDR3 residues: CAIKRTGDSYEQYF. The CDR3 DNA follows: TGTGCCATCAAGCGGACAGGGGACTCCTACGAGCAGTACTTC.

The J gene is TRBJ2-7, the V gene TRBV29-1; 15 bases fit TRBD2. Germline V gives CDR1 SQVTM, CDR2 ANQGSEA. The CDR3 has 15 amino acids. The V gene end was trimmed by 6 bases and the J gene end by 5 bases; junction bases not matched to a gene: 8. The CDR3 loop reads CSVGLAGGPRNEQYF. In DNA form, the CDR3 reads TGCAGCGTCGGACTAGCGGGAGGGCCTAGGAACGAGCAGTACTTC.

The chain recombines TRBV2 with TRBJ2-3; 10 bases fit TRBD2. The CDR3 is 16 amino acids. V gave up 3 bases and J gave up 1 base; unmatched junction bases: 4. Germline V gives CDR1 SNHLY, CDR2 FYNNEI. The CDR3 is CASSESGRAGTDTQYF. CDR3 bases: TGTGCCAGCAGTGAGAGCGGGAGGGCCGGCACAGATACGCAGTATTTT. Supplemented by reference TRBV2 and TRBJ2-3, the full variable domain reads EPEVTQTPSHQVTQMGQEVILRCVPISNHLYFYWYRQILGQKVEFLVSFYNNEISEKSEIFDDQFSVERPDGSNFTLKIRSTKLEDSAMYFCASSESGRAGTDTQYFGPGTRLTVL.

This rearrangement joins TRBV5-1 to TRBJ2-5, with 8 positions matching TRBD2. The V segment lost 5 bases and the J segment 4 bases; nucleotides outside the gene matches: 13. The CDR3 contains 16 residues. Germline V CDR1 and CDR2: SGHRS, YFSETQ. The CDR3 is CASSFGAAGVPETQYF. CDR3 in DNA: TGCGCCAGCAGTTTTGGGGCAGCGGGAGTCCCAGAGACCCAGTACTTC.

The chain carries TRBV25-1 and TRBJ1-3; 7 bases fit TRBD1. The CDR3 covers 15 residues. The trim removed 5 bases at V and 4 bases at J, leaving 8 bases unmatched. Germline V gives CDR1 MGHDK, CDR2 SYGVNS. The DNA of the CDR3 is TGTGCCAGCAGTCGGGTGGGGACAGCCGGAAACACCATATATTTT. Amino acids: CASSRVGTAGNTIYF.

V gene TRBV5-1 combines with J gene TRBJ2-2; D uncertain. CDR3 size: 15 residues. Trimming took off 5 bases at V and 1 base at J, with 12 bases between the two ends. Per the germline V gene, CDR1 is SGHRS and CDR2 is YFSETQ. In nucleotides, the CDR3 is TGCGCCAGCAGACTGCGCGCCGAGAACACCGGGGAGCTGTTTTTT. Its translation is CASRLRAENTGELFF.

This clone was picked up one time. The rearrangement links TRBV30 to TRBJ2-5, with D possibly being TRBD2 (6 bases). This CDR3 contains 14 residues. The V gene's germline CDR1 is GTSNPN and CDR2 SVGIG (reference sequence). Trimming stripped 1 base from V and 2 bases from J, with 11 bases between. CDR3 nucleotides: TGTGCCTGGAGTGCCGGGAGACTACAAGAGACCCAGTACTTC. Amino acid sequence: CAWSAGRLQETQYF. Supplemented by reference TRBV30 and TRBJ2-5, the full variable domain reads SQTIHQWPATLVQPVGSPLSLECTVEGTSNPNLYWYRQAAGRGLQLLFYSVGIGQISSEVPQNLSASRPQDRQFILSSKKLLLSDSGFYLCAWSAGRLQETQYFGPGTRLLVL.

The rearrangement uses TRBV5-1 and TRBJ2-3, with D maybe TRBD2 (6 bases). Germline CDR1 is SGHRS and CDR2 is YFSETQ. V dropped 1 base and J dropped 8 bases, with 14 bases sitting between them. The CDR3 runs 14 residues. This CDR3 is CASSLIGGDVTQYF. The CDR3 DNA is TGCGCCAGCAGCTTGATCGGCGGGGATGTTACGCAGTATTTT. The variable domain in full, completed from reference TRBV5-1 and TRBJ2-3, reads KAGVTQTPRYLIKTRGQQVTLSCSPISGHRSVSWYQQTPGQGLQFLFEYFSETQRNKGNFPGRFSGRQFSNSRSEMNVSTLELGDSALYLCASSLIGGDVTQYFGPGTRLTVL.